These 10 T cell receptor beta chains share one sample of origin, sequenced in a study of OX40 agonist ivuxolimab in advanced cancers. Generated by immunoSEQ multiplex PCR, the TCRdb table keeps only in-frame clones and is missing some. The sample consists of roughly 24,000 clones, more than 70% of them appearing once. The sample consisted of CD4+ or CD8+ T cells sorted from blood, taken in a trial of the OX40 agonist ivuxolimab. The receptors come from an adult with an advanced solid tumor such as melanoma, head and neck, liver or kidney cancer.

The gene calls are TRBV19 and TRBJ2-1; TRBD1 matches at 8 bases. CDR1 is LNHDA and CDR2 is SQIVND in the germline V gene (reference sequence). CDR3 size: 15 residues. The V and J ends lost 2 bases and 7 bases, in that order; junction bases with no gene match: 7. CDR3 loop: CASSITGGFSNEQFF. DNA for the CDR3: TGTGCCAGTAGTATAACAGGGGGGTTTTCAAATGAGCAGTTCTTC. Full variable domain (outside the CDR3, taken from reference TRBV19 and TRBJ2-1): DGGITQSPKYLFRKEGQNVTLSCEQNLNHDAMYWYRQDPGQGLRLIYYSQIVNDFQKGDIAEGYSVSREKKESFPLTVTSAQKNPTAFYLCASSITGGFSNEQFFGPGTRLTVL.

The chain recombines TRBV27 with TRBJ2-4, with D possibly matching TRBD2 (6 bases). The V and J ends lost 6 bases and 6 bases respectively, with 18 bases between them. The CDR3 sequence is 15 residues long. CDR1 is MNHEY, CDR2 SMNVEV, per germline (reference sequence). The CDR3 DNA reads TGTGCCAGCAGAACCGGTGGGGGGTATGGAAACATTCAGTACTTC. The encoded protein is CASRTGGGYGNIQYF.

The CDR3 nucleotides read TGTGCCAGCAGTCCACAGGGACAGGGCTACGAGCAGTACTTC. As protein: CASSPQGQGYEQYF. The chain combines TRBV27 with TRBJ2-5, with 9 bases aligning to TRBD1. Near its end, the DNA agrees better with TRBJ2-7, so the J call may be wrong. Germline V gene lookup returns CDR1 MNHEY and CDR2 SMNVEV (reference sequence). CDR3 length: 14 residues.

The count of this clone is one. The V and J genes are TRBV2 and TRBJ1-5; the match to TRBD1 covers 10 bases. Germline CDR1 SNHLY, CDR2 FYNNEI. The CDR3 length is 15 residues. Trimming cost V 6 bases and J 9 bases; bases outside gene matches: 11. The CDR3 loop is CASSIPGQGFGPQHF. The CDR3, as DNA: TGTGCCAGCAGCATCCCGGGACAGGGGTTCGGGCCCCAGCATTTT.

The CDR3 DNA reads TGTGCCAGTAGTAAAGGAACAGGGCTCGACTATGGCTACACCTTC. This gives the protein CASSKGTGLDYGYTF. The gene calls are TRBV19 and TRBJ1-2; TRBD1 is a possible D gene (6 bases). Germline-derived CDR1 and CDR2 are LNHDA and SQIVND (reference sequence). Trimming left V 4 bases short and J 3 bases short, with 15 bases between. CDR3 length: 15 amino acids.

The rearrangement links TRBV2 to TRBJ1-5, with a tentative D call TRBD1 (5 bases). The V gene's germline CDR1 is SNHLY and CDR2 FYNNEI. The V end lost 6 bases, the J end lost 7 bases, and 16 bases lay between the germline ends. The CDR3 loop spans 14 amino acids. As DNA, the CDR3 is TGTGCCAGCAGCGTCGCTGGGACCGGACAGCCCCAGCATTTT. Translating gives CASSVAGTGQPQHF.

The genes are TRBV15 and TRBJ2-3; D tentatively fits TRBD1 or TRBD2 (5 bases each). The CDR3 has 15 residues. CDR1 and CDR2 from the germline V gene are LNHNV and YYDKDF (reference sequence). The V and J ends lost 0 bases and 4 bases respectively, with 11 bases between them. The DNA of the CDR3 is TGTGCCACCAGCAGAGAAACTTTGGGGGCAGATACGCAGTATTTT. Translated: CATSRETLGADTQYF.

The chain has TRBV7-3 and TRBJ1-1; 9 bases are a match to TRBD1. The CDR3 extends over 11 amino acids. Germline V gives CDR1 SGHTA, CDR2 FQGTGA. V was pared by 5 bases and J by 10 bases, with 2 bases of the junction left unmatched. CDR3 DNA sequence: TGTGCCAGCAGCCAGGACAGGGGAGCTTTCTTT. As protein: CASSQDRGAFF.

V usage is TRBV2 and J usage is TRBJ2-7; either TRBD1 or TRBD2 may supply D (5 bases each). Germline CDR1 and CDR2: SNHLY and FYNNEI. The CDR3 has 14 amino acids. Trimming cost V 3 bases and J 2 bases, with 11 bases left between them. CDR3 sequence (DNA): TGTGCCAGCAGTGAGGGGGTTTATACCTACGAGCAGTACTTC. Translated, it gives CASSEGVYTYEQYF. The whole variable domain, remainder taken from reference TRBV2 and TRBJ2-7, is EPEVTQTPSHQVTQMGQEVILRCVPISNHLYFYWYRQILGQKVEFLVSFYNNEISEKSEIFDDQFSVERPDGSNFTLKIRSTKLEDSAMYFCASSEGVYTYEQYFGPGTRLTVT.

This sequence joins TRBV29-1 and TRBJ2-7, with no clear D. Germline lookup yields CDR1 SQVTM and CDR2 ANQGSEA. There are 15 residues in the CDR3. V gave up 0 bases and J gave up 2 bases, with 14 bases separating them. The CDR3 here is CSVEDDSRTAYEQYF. The CDR3, as DNA: TGCAGCGTTGAAGATGACTCTCGTACAGCCTACGAGCAGTACTTC.